This paragraph reports one TCR beta chain. This CDR3 spans 15 amino acids. V shed 1 base and J shed 1 base, with 10 bases lying between them. The V gene's germline CDR1 is KGHSH and CDR2 LQKENI. This sample is drawn from a study of shared clonotypes between healthy human individuals. Sequencing used immunoSEQ multiplex PCR; TCRdb keeps in-frame clones, though not all of them. The sample shows under 1,100,000 clones, approximately 70% of them seen only once. The receptor was derived from a man in his late teens or twenties in good health. Sequenced material: memory CD4+ T cells sorted from blood. Subset given: CD45RA-negative fraction. The V and J genes are TRBV18 and TRBJ1-1, with a possible D match to TRBD1 (6 bases). The CDR3, as DNA: TGTGCCAGCTCACCACAAAGGGGGTGGAACACTGAAGCTTTCTTT. Translating gives CASSPQRGWNTEAFF.